One sample yielded the 21 T cell receptor beta chains listed below, sequenced in a study of T cell responses to AZD1222 COVID-19 vaccine. The data were produced by immunoSEQ multiplex PCR, yet TCRdb's version contains in-frame clones alone and is incomplete. The sample consists of approximately 130,000 clones, roughly 93% of them appearing once. Sequenced here: peripheral blood, sampled on day 0 of AZD1222 vaccination. These receptors were obtained from an adult in good health.

V and J are TRBV3-1 (or the pseudogene TRBV3-2) and TRBJ1-3; no clear D gene. Looked up from germline, CDR1 is LGHDT and CDR2 is YNNKEL (reference sequence). V shed 2 bases and J shed 4 bases, with 12 bases lying between them. The CDR3 is 15 amino acids. The DNA for the CDR3 is TGTGCCAGCAGCCAACCCGTGGGCCCCGGAAACACCATATATTTT. Translating gives CASSQPVGPGNTIYF.

This sequence joins TRBV28 and TRBJ1-2; 7 positions agree with TRBD1. The V gene end was trimmed by 9 bases and the J gene end by 4 bases; junction bases not matched to a gene: 5. Germline values: CDR1 MDHEN, CDR2 SYDVKM. This CDR3 region has 12 residues. The CDR3 DNA is TGTGCCAGTTTGGACAGGCCCTATGGCTACACCTTC. Translating gives CASLDRPYGYTF.

The rearrangement joins TRBV5-1 to TRBJ1-1; 8 positions match TRBD1. V lost 4 bases, J lost 3 bases, and 11 bases stayed unmatched. Germline CDR1 is SGHRS and CDR2 is YFSETQ. The CDR3 sequence is 16 residues long. The CDR3 DNA is TGCGCCAGCAGCCTTGGGACTGCAGGGGGCTACACTGAAGCTTTCTTT. It yields the protein CASSLGTAGGYTEAFF.

The CDR3 sequence: CASENSNQPQHF. The CDR3 region has the DNA TGTGCCAGCGAGAATAGCAATCAGCCCCAGCATTTT. V and J are TRBV28 and TRBJ1-5; unclear D gene. The V gene's germline CDR1 is MDHEN and CDR2 SYDVKM. Trimming pared 8 bases from V and 0 bases from J, leaving 5 bases between. The CDR3 contains 12 residues.

This rearrangement joins TRBV28 to TRBJ2-1, with D maybe TRBD2 (6 bases). The V gene lost 8 bases and the J gene lost 4 bases, with 15 bases spanning the gap. Germline V gives CDR1 MDHEN, CDR2 SYDVKM. There are 14 residues in the CDR3. CDR3 protein: CASAGQVGYNEQFF. The CDR3 DNA reads as TGTGCCAGCGCGGGGCAGGTAGGGTACAATGAGCAGTTCTTC.

The chain uses TRBV7-9 and TRBJ1-3, with TRBD1 matching 7 bases. The CDR3 consists of 17 residues. Germline assignment: CDR1 SEHNR and CDR2 FQNEAQ (reference sequence). The V and J ends lost 2 bases and 2 bases, in that order; junction bases with no gene match: 9. CDR3 DNA sequence: TGTGCCAGCAGCTTATCCACAGGGGAGAGAACTGGAAACACCATATATTTT. Protein product: CASSLSTGERTGNTIYF. The entire variable domain, with the rest obtained from reference TRBV7-9 and TRBJ1-3, is as follows: DTGVSQNPRHKITKRGQNVTFRCDPISEHNRLYWYRQTLGQGPEFLTYFQNEAQLEKSRLLSDRFSAERPKGSFSTLEIQRTEQGDSAMYLCASSLSTGERTGNTIYFGEGSWLTVV.

This chain links TRBV6-5 with TRBJ1-1; possibly TRBD1 for D (6 bases). Trimming shortened V by 4 bases and J by 8 bases, and 8 bases separated the two germline ends. The CDR3 loop spans 11 amino acids. In germline, CDR1 is MNHEY, CDR2 SVGAGI. This CDR3 is CASSWTVEAFF. CDR3 bases: TGTGCCAGCAGTTGGACAGTCGAAGCTTTCTTT.

This clone was observed once. This rearrangement joins TRBV30 to TRBJ1-2; D is ambiguous. Deletions cut 2 bases from V and 6 bases from J, with 13 bases between. The CDR3 runs 13 residues. CDR1 is GTSNPN and CDR2 is SVGIG in the germline V gene (reference sequence). The CDR3 loop is CAWSPVGSDGYTF. The CDR3 DNA sequence: TGTGCCTGGAGTCCCGTGGGGAGCGATGGCTACACCTTC.

The V and J genes are TRBV7-2 and TRBJ2-7, with D possibly being TRBD1 (6 bases). The length of the CDR3 is 14 residues. From germline, CDR1 is SGHTA and CDR2 FQGNSA. Trimming stripped 0 bases from V and 4 bases from J, with 10 bases between. CDR3 sequence (DNA): TGTGCCAGCAGCTTAGCCGCAGGGGCTTACGAGCAGTACTTC. The encoded protein is CASSLAAGAYEQYF. The whole variable domain, filled in from reference TRBV7-2 and TRBJ2-7, reads GAGVSQSPSNKVTEKGKDVELRCDPISGHTALYWYRQSLGQGLEFLIYFQGNSAPDKSGLPSDRFSAERTGGSVSTLTIQRTQQEDSAVYLCASSLAAGAYEQYFGPGTRLTVT.

This chain uses TRBV12-3 or TRBV12-4 with TRBJ2-5; no firm D call. The CDR3 runs to 11 residues. Trimming took 3 bases from V and 5 from J, leaving 4 bases between them. CDR3 nucleotide sequence: TGTGCCAGCAGTTTCTCCGAGACCCAGTACTTC. Translated, it gives CASSFSETQYF.

The chain joins TRBV5-6 to TRBJ1-1; 9 bases agree with TRBD1. CDR3 length: 14 residues. J gave up 7 bases and V 2 bases, and 6 bases lay outside the gene matches. Germline V gene lookup returns CDR1 SGHDT and CDR2 YYEEEE. The CDR3 DNA reads TGTGCCAGCAGCTTCACAGGGGGCGGGAATGAAGCTTTCTTT. Amino acids: CASSFTGGGNEAFF.

The rearrangement joins TRBV5-5 to TRBJ2-2; D call uncertain. Per germline, CDR1 SGHKS and CDR2 YYEKEE (reference sequence). Between the trimmed V and J ends, which lost 4 bases and 4 bases, there was a span of 14 bases. The CDR3 contains 15 residues. CDR3: CASSANSVGTGELFF. The CDR3 DNA is TGTGCCAGCAGCGCTAACAGTGTGGGCACCGGGGAGCTGTTTTTT.

J is TRBJ2-1 and V is TRBV25-1; 9 bases fit TRBD2. J was trimmed by 7 bases and V by 7 bases; bases with no gene match: 2. The CDR3 has 12 residues. Germline V gene sequence: CDR1 MGHDK, CDR2 SYGVNS. The CDR3 bases are TGTGCCAGCACCGCGGGAGGGAATGAGCAGTTCTTC. Translating gives CASTAGGNEQFF.

The gene calls are TRBV5-1 and TRBJ1-3; D is ambiguous. Germline loops: CDR1 SGHRS, CDR2 YFSETQ. The V end was cut by 3 bases, the J end by 0 bases, with 13 bases between. There are 16 residues in the CDR3. CDR3 sequence reads: CASSSDIMSSGNTIYF. The CDR3, as DNA: TGCGCCAGCAGCTCCGATATAATGAGCTCTGGAAACACCATATATTTT.

This rearrangement joins TRBV10-3 to TRBJ2-6; D is unresolved. The CDR3 length is 20 residues. The germline V and J ends were trimmed by 3 bases and 0 bases, with 21 bases remaining between them. Germline-derived CDR1 and CDR2 are ENHRY and SYGVKD. CDR3 DNA: TGTGCCATCAGTGATCTCGATGGCGCCAGGACCACCTCTGGGGCCAACGTCCTGACTTTC. Translation: CAISDLDGARTTSGANVLTF.

The rearrangement joins TRBV3-1 (or the pseudogene TRBV3-2) to TRBJ1-2; 8 bases align to TRBD1. J lost 3 bases, V lost 0 bases, and 6 bases had no gene match. The CDR3 sequence is 16 residues long. Germline V gives CDR1 LGHDT, CDR2 YNNKEL (reference sequence). CDR3 residues: CASSQDGDRGYYGYTF. The DNA of the CDR3 is TGTGCCAGCAGCCAAGACGGAGACAGGGGTTACTATGGCTACACCTTC.

This clone was recorded only once. CDR3 sequence (DNA): TGTGCCAGCAGTTTAGGGTTCTCCCTCCACTTT. Amino acids: CASSLGFSLHF. This chain uses TRBV28 with TRBJ1-6, with D unclear. CDR1 is MDHEN, CDR2 SYDVKM, per germline. V was trimmed by 2 bases and J by 14 bases, leaving 7 bases between them. The CDR3 has 11 residues.

The chain uses TRBV7-3 and TRBJ1-1, with D maybe TRBD1 (6 bases). V lost 6 bases to trimming and J lost 0 bases, with 8 bases between them. This CDR3 has 13 residues. Looked up from germline, CDR1 is SGHTA and CDR2 is FQGTGA. The CDR3 loop reads CASRGQLNTEAFF. In DNA, the CDR3 is TGTGCCAGCAGGGGACAACTGAACACTGAAGCTTTCTTT. Complete variable domain (other parts from reference TRBV7-3 and TRBJ1-1): GAGVSQTPSNKVTEKGKYVELRCDPISGHTALYWYRQSLGQGPEFLIYFQGTGAADDSGLPNDRFFAVRPEGSVSTLKIQRTERGDSAVYLCASRGQLNTEAFFGQGTRLTVV.

This chain links TRBV19 with TRBJ1-5; D call uncertain. Trimming stripped 3 bases from V and 0 bases from J, with 6 bases between. In germline, CDR1 is LNHDA, CDR2 SQIVND (reference sequence). This CDR3 spans 14 amino acids. In DNA, the CDR3 is TGTGCCAGTAGTATCGACGATAGCAATCAGCCCCAGCATTTT. The encoded protein is CASSIDDSNQPQHF.

The CDR3 DNA reads TGTGCCAGCAGCTTAGATCGCAGGGACGGCTACACCTTC. Its translation: CASSLDRRDGYTF. J is TRBJ1-2 and V is TRBV13, with D tentatively TRBD1 (5 bases). This CDR3 spans 13 amino acids. Trimming shortened V by 1 base and J by 8 bases, and 11 bases separated the two germline ends. Germline-derived CDR1 and CDR2 are PRHDT and FYEKMQ (reference sequence). Full variable domain (remainder filled in from reference TRBV13 and TRBJ1-2): AAGVIQSPRHLIKEKRETATLKCYPIPRHDTVYWYQQGPGQDPQFLISFYEKMQSDKGSIPDRFSAQQFSDYHSELNMSSLELGDSALYFCASSLDRRDGYTFGSGTRLTVV.

V is TRBV28 and J is TRBJ1-2, with 7 bases lining up with TRBD1. The CDR3 has 13 residues. CDR1 is MDHEN, CDR2 SYDVKM, per germline. Trimming took 7 bases from V and 4 from J; bases not matched to a gene: 6. DNA for the CDR3: TGTGCCAGCACTTCCGGGACAGCCTATGGCTACACCTTC. Residues: CASTSGTAYGYTF.